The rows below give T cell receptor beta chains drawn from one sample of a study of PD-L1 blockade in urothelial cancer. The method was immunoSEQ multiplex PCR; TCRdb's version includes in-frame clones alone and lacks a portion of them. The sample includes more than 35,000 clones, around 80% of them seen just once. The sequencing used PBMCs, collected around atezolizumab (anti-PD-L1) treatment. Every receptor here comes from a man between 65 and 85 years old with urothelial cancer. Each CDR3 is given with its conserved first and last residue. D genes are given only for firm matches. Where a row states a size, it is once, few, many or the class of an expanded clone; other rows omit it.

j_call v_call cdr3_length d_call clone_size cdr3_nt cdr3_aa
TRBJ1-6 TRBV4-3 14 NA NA TGCGCCAGCAGCCAAGGCGGGGGTAATTCACCCCTCCACTTT CASSQGGGNSPLHF
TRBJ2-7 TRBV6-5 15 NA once TGTGCCAGCAGTTACTCAACACAGGGTTTCGACGAGCAGTACTTC CASSYSTQGFDEQYF
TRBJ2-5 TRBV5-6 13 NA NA TGTGCCAGCAGCCTACGAGTCCAAGAGACCCAGTACTTC CASSLRVQETQYF
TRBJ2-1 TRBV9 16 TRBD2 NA TGTGCCAGCAGCCCCGTGGGGACTAGCGGGATCAATGAGCAGTTCTTC CASSPVGTSGINEQFF
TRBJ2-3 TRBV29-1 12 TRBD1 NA TGCATCTTCGGGACAGACACAGATACGCAGTATTTT CIFGTDTDTQYF
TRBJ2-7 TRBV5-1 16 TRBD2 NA TGCGCCAGCAGCTTGGGCGCGGGGGGGTCCTCCTACGAGCAGTACTTC CASSLGAGGSSYEQYF
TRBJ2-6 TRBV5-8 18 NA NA TGTGCCAGCAGCTTGGTAGGGGGACGGACGTTGGGGGCCAACGTCCTGACTTTC CASSLVGGRTLGANVLTF
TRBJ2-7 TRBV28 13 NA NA TGTGCCAGCAGTTTGGCAGGGGCCTACGAGCAGTACTTC CASSLAGAYEQYF
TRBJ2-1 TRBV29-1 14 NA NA TGCAGCGTCACTAGGGGGTCCTCCTACAATGAGCAGTTCTTC CSVTRGSSYNEQFF
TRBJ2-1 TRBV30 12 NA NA TGTGCCTGGAGTGTGGGGGGATATGAGCAGTTCTTC CAWSVGGYEQFF
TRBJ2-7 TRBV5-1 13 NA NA TGCGCCAGCAGCATCAGGATTGACTACGAGCAGTACTTC CASSIRIDYEQYF
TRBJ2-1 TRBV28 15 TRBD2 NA TGTGCCAGCAGTTCGACTAGCGGGAATCGACTTGAGCAGTTCTTC CASSSTSGNRLEQFF
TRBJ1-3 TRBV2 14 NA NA TGTGCCAGCAAGTTTAAGGGGGCTGGAAACACCATATATTTT CASKFKGAGNTIYF
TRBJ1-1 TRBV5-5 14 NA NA TGTGCCAGCAGTTACCGGGGAGGGAACACTGAAGCTTTCTTT CASSYRGGNTEAFF
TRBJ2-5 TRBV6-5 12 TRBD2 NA TGTGCCAGCAGTTTTTCCGGGAGGGCGCAGTACTTC CASSFSGRAQYF
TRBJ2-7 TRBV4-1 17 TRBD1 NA TGCGCCAGCAGCCGGATTCGGACAGGGGGTTTATCCTACGAGCAGTACTTC CASSRIRTGGLSYEQYF
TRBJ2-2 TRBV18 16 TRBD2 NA TGTGCCAGCTCACCACCGCGCGGGGGGCTCACCGGGGAGCTGTTTTTT CASSPPRGGLTGELFF
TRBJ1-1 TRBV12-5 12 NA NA TGTGCTAGTGGTTTGGATGACATGGAAGCTTTCTTT CASGLDDMEAFF
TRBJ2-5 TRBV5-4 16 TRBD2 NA TGTGCCAGCAGCTTGGGACTAGCGGCCCCAGGGGAGACCCAGTACTTC CASSLGLAAPGETQYF
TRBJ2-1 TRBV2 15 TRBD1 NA TGTGCCAGCAGAGTCGGGACAGTTCTCCTGAATGAGCAGTTCTTC CASRVGTVLLNEQFF
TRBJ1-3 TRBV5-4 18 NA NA TGTGCCAGCAGCCCTACTACAACAGGGAATTTAGCCGGAAACACCATATATTTT CASSPTTTGNLAGNTIYF
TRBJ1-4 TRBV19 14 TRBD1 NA TGTGCCAGTAGTATTGGGGCAGGGGGTGAAAAACTGTTTTTT CASSIGAGGEKLFF
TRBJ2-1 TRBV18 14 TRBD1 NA TGTGCCAGCTCCTGGACAGGGCCTTACAATGAGCAGTTCTTC CASSWTGPYNEQFF
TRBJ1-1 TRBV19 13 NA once TGTGCCAGTAGTAATTTATATGTCACTGAAGCTTTCTTT CASSNLYVTEAFF
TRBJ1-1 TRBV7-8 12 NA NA TGTGCCAGCAGCTCAGGGCACACTGAAGCTTTCTTT CASSSGHTEAFF
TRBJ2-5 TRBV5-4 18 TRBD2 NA TGTGCCAGCAGCTCGAAAGTAAGACTAGCGGGGATCCAAGAGACCCAGTACTTC CASSSKVRLAGIQETQYF
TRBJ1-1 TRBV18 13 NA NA TGTGCCAGCTCACCCTCTGAGTCCTCTGAAGCTTTCTTT CASSPSESSEAFF
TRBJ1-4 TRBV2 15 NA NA TGTGCCAGCAGGGCCGGGACATCGACTAATGAAAAACTGTTTTTT CASRAGTSTNEKLFF
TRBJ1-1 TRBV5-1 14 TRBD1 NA TGCGCCAGCAGCCTACAGGGGGCGAAAGCTGAAGCTTTCTTT CASSLQGAKAEAFF
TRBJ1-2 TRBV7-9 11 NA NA TGTGCCAGCAGCTTAGCGAGTGGCTACACCTTC CASSLASGYTF
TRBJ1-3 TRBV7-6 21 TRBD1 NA TGTGCCAGCAGCTTGAGGGGCCCTATTAAGGGGGACAGCTACTCTGGAAACACCATATATTTT CASSLRGPIKGDSYSGNTIYF
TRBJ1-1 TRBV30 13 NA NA TGTGCCGGGGGCCATAAGGGGGGGACTGAAGCTTTCTTT CAGGHKGGTEAFF
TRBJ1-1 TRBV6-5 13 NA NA TGTGCCAGCATTCCTACAGGGAACACTGAAGCTTTCTTT CASIPTGNTEAFF
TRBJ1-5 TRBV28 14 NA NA TGTGCCAGCAGACAGGGAGGGAGAAATCAGCCCCAGCATTTT CASRQGGRNQPQHF
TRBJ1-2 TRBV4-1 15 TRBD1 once TGCGCCAGCAGCCAAGAACGGGGACAGGCCTATGGCTACACCTTC CASSQERGQAYGYTF
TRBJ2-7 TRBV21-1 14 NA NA TGTGCCAGCATAATGGCAGGCGTTACCTACGAGCAGTACTTC CASIMAGVTYEQYF
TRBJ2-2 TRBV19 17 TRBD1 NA TGTGCCAGTAGTATAGGTACCGGGACAGGGAACACCGGGGAGCTGTTTTTT CASSIGTGTGNTGELFF
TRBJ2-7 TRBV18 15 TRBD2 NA TGTGCCAGCTCACAAGGTAGCGGGAGTGGATACGAGCAGTACTTC CASSQGSGSGYEQYF
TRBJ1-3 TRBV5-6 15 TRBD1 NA TGTGCCAGCAGCGTACAGGGGGCCTCTGGAAACACCATATATTTT CASSVQGASGNTIYF
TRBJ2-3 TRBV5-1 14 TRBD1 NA TGCGCCAGCAAAGGACAGGGGAATACAGATACGCAGTATTTT CASKGQGNTDTQYF
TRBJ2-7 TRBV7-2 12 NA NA TGTGCCAGCAGCCGTAGCGGATACGAGCAGTACTTC CASSRSGYEQYF
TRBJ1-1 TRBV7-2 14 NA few TGTGCCAGCAGCTTAGGCGGATCTGACACTGAAGCTTTCTTT CASSLGGSDTEAFF